This T cell receptor (beta chain) was identified during a study of shared clonotypes between healthy human individuals. Study observations and caveats: Sampling involved blood alone; tissue repertoires likely differ.

About this clone itself: Its antigen is unidentified.

The table came from immunoSEQ multiplex PCR; TCRdb's copy has only in-frame clones and leaves some out. In the table there are under 1,900,000 clones, less than 99% of which are singletons. Germline lookup yields CDR1 MGHRA and CDR2 YSYEKL. The CDR3 runs 16 residues. Between the trimmed V and J ends, which lost 2 bases and 4 bases, there was a span of 15 bases. The chain uses TRBV4-1 and TRBJ2-1, with D uncertain. This TCR was recovered from a man under 40 in good health. The sequencing sample was made of naive CD4+ T cells sorted from blood. Subset defined: CD45RA+ positively selected. Here the CDR3 DNA reads TGCGCCAGCAGCCAACCGTCAAGTGGCAGATACAATGAGCAGTTCTTC. This gives the protein CASSQPSSGRYNEQFF.